This entry concerns a single TCR beta chain. What it binds is not known. This specimen comes from a study of cytomegalovirus exposure and HLA in healthy donors. About the study: A data release that came early held roughly 85 million unique TCRs from HLA-typed donors. Study-wide points: In a later analysis, TCR beta V- and J-gene trimming showed a link to a missense DCLRE1C variant. TCR beta sequences reportedly predicted most subjects' HLA-A and HLA-B alleles accurately.

This CDR3 comprises 15 residues. Germline CDR1 and CDR2: SGHNT and YENEEA. Germline trimming cut 4 bases from V and 4 bases from J; bases unmatched to any gene: 3. The donors gave bone marrow, and they were healthy. PCR was performed using 60 Vbeta and 13 Jbeta primers. The repertoire was sequenced with immunoSEQ multiplex PCR; TCRdb's copy has only in-frame clones and lacks some. The sample has about 77,000 clones, around 79% seen once. The receptor was isolated from a middle-aged man in good health and CMV-seronegative. The chain links TRBV11-3 to TRBJ2-1; 11 nucleotides align to TRBD2. The source material was PBMCs. Written as DNA, the CDR3 is TGTGCCAGCAGCTCGGGACTAGCGGAGTACAATGAGCAGTTCTTC. Protein product: CASSSGLAEYNEQFF. Full variable domain (missing parts from reference TRBV11-3 and TRBJ2-1): EAGVVQSPRYKIIEKKQPVAFWCNPISGHNTLYWYLQNLGQGPELLIRYENEEAVDDSQLPKDRFSAERLKGVDSTLKIQPAELGDSAVYLCASSSGLAEYNEQFFGPGTRLTVL.